What follows are 26 T cell receptor beta chains derived from one specimen sequenced in a study of response to subunit inactivated influenza vaccine. TCRdb re-analysed the RT-PCR reads in MiXCR, keeping a single row per CDR3 protein. The table includes about 540,000 distinct CDR3 sequences, approximately 20% detected once. These sequences were also reported in another study, on T cells expressing NK-cell markers. From that report: UMIs accompanied the 5'RACE template switching by which TCR beta cDNA was made.

Material: CD4+ T cells sorted from PBMCs, obtained 11 to 12 days after vaccination. The receptors derive from a man aged 50-60 years who received an inactivated influenza vaccine.

This clonotype has a handful of counts. This chain joins TRBV7-8 and TRBJ1-1; D is unclear. The CDR3 totals 16 residues. Looked up from germline, CDR1 is SGHVS and CDR2 is FQNEAQ. Trimming cost V 5 bases and J 0 bases, with 16 bases left between them. The CDR3 loop is CASSDYHETMNTEAFF. The CDR3 region has the DNA TGTGCCAGCAGCGACTACCATGAGACCATGAACACTGAAGCTTTCTTT.

This clonotype was seen only a few times. The rearrangement uses TRBV2 and TRBJ1-1; D is undetermined. The CDR3 is made up of 13 amino acids. Trimming removed 4 bases at V and 1 base at J, with 7 bases between. The V gene's germline CDR1 is SNHLY and CDR2 FYNNEI. Here the CDR3 reads CASSGEGNTEAFF. The CDR3 DNA reads TGTGCCAGCAGTGGAGAGGGGAACACTGAAGCTTTCTTT.

This clonotype has just a few counts. The chain combines TRBV5-1 with TRBJ2-7; tentatively, D is TRBD1 (5 bases). This CDR3 has 12 residues. Deletions cut 3 bases from V and 3 bases from J, with 7 bases between. Germline assignment: CDR1 SGHRS and CDR2 YFSETQ. The CDR3 spells CASSSTVYEQYF. The CDR3 coding sequence is TGCGCCAGCAGCTCGACAGTCTACGAGCAGTACTTC.

This clonotype has only a few counts. This rearrangement joins TRBV5-1 to TRBJ2-1, with TRBD1 matching 7 bases. CDR3 length: 16 residues. CDR1 SGHRS and CDR2 YFSETQ come from the germline V gene. V dropped 6 bases and J dropped 4; count of bases not matched to a gene: 13. CDR3 protein: CASKRGGTEAYNEQFF. DNA for the CDR3: TGCGCCAGCAAGAGAGGTGGGACAGAGGCTTACAATGAGCAGTTCTTC. Based on the CDR3 plus reference TRBV5-1 and TRBJ2-1, the full variable domain is KAGVTQTPRYLIKTRGQQVTLSCSPISGHRSVSWYQQTPGQGLQFLFEYFSETQRNKGNFPGRFSGRQFSNSRSEMNVSTLELGDSALYLCASKRGGTEAYNEQFFGPGTRLTVL.

The V gene is TRBV7-2, the J gene TRBJ2-3; a possible D gene is TRBD2 (5 bases). The V and J ends lost 0 bases and 0 bases respectively, with 10 bases between them. Germline V gene data show CDR1 as SGHTA and CDR2 as FQGNSA. The CDR3 totals 16 residues. The DNA of the CDR3 is TGTGCCAGCAGCTTAGCCCTAGCTAAAAGCACAGATACGCAGTATTTT. Residues: CASSLALAKSTDTQYF.

This clonotype was found a few times. The chain carries TRBV11-2 and TRBJ2-7; 9 positions match TRBD1. From germline, CDR1 is SGHAT and CDR2 FQNNGV. Trimming removed 2 bases from V and 6 bases from J; junction bases left unmatched: 5. CDR3 size: 14 residues. The CDR3 loop reads CASSLRDRVFEQYF. CDR3 DNA: TGTGCCAGCAGCTTACGGGACAGGGTTTTCGAGCAGTACTTC.

The chain couples TRBV2 to TRBJ2-7; weak D call: TRBD1 (6 bases). Trimming removed 9 bases at V and 2 bases at J, with 11 bases between. Germline-derived CDR1 and CDR2 are SNHLY and FYNNEI. The CDR3 contains 12 residues. The CDR3, as DNA: TGTGCCAGTGGACAGAGCACCTACGAGCAGTACTTC. Residues: CASGQSTYEQYF.

This clonotype appeared a few times. The rearrangement joins TRBV20-1 to TRBJ2-1; possible D gene TRBD2, 6 bases. Trimming took 3 bases from V and 10 from J, leaving 19 bases between them. The CDR3 totals 14 residues. The V gene's germline CDR1 is DFQATT and CDR2 SNEGSKA (reference sequence). CDR3 nucleotides: TGCAGTGCTAGTTTAAGACGTGCGGGAAGGGAGCAGTTCTTC. Its translation is CSASLRRAGREQFF.

This chain joins TRBV7-6 and TRBJ2-2; D may be TRBD1 or TRBD2 (6 bases each). The CDR3 loop spans 17 amino acids. CDR1 and CDR2 (germline): SGHVS, FNYEAQ. V lost 6 bases to trimming and J lost 5 bases, with 22 bases between them. CDR3 nucleotide sequence: TGTGCCAGCAGTAAAGCAACAGGGACTCGCGGGACCGGGGAGCTGTTTTTT. Residues: CASSKATGTRGTGELFF.

The chain uses TRBV12-3 or TRBV12-4 and TRBJ2-5; 8 bases align to TRBD2. With 5 bases clipped from V and 7 bases from J, the junction kept 12 bases outside the gene matches. This CDR3 region has 15 residues. CDR3: CASSGLAGRPGTQYF. In DNA, the CDR3 is TGTGCCAGCAGTGGATTAGCGGGGAGGCCAGGGACCCAGTACTTC.

This clonotype has just a few counts. This chain connects TRBV6-2 or TRBV6-3 to TRBJ2-4; D is undetermined. Trimming left V 7 bases short and J 0 bases short, with 10 bases between. Germline V gives CDR1 MNHEY, CDR2 SVGEGT. The CDR3 extends over 14 amino acids. The CDR3 bases are TGTGCCAGCAAAACAGAGCTAGCCAAAAACATTCAGTACTTC. Its translation: CASKTELAKNIQYF.

The rearrangement joins TRBV6-6 to TRBJ1-5, with D perhaps TRBD1 (5 bases). Germline CDR1 reads MNHNY; CDR2 reads SVGAGI (reference sequence). The V end lost 6 bases, the J end lost 6 bases, and 12 bases lay between the germline ends. The CDR3 extends over 13 amino acids. The DNA for the CDR3 is TGTGCCAGCAGACCCCAGGGCGGTCAGCCCCAGCATTTT. It translates to CASRPQGGQPQHF.

This clonotype appeared a few times. The V call is TRBV4-1, the J call TRBJ2-7, with 12 bases fitting TRBD2. V trimming: 7 bases; J trimming: 2 bases; junction bases outside the gene matches: 9. The germline gives CDR1 MGHRA, CDR2 YSYEKL. The CDR3 is 16 amino acids. The CDR3 DNA reads TGCGCCAGCACCCTAGCGGGGGGGTTCTGGGCCTACGAGCAGTACTTC. It yields the protein CASTLAGGFWAYEQYF.

Only a few counts were recorded for this clonotype. The CDR3 sequence is CASSLWGQSYEQYF. CDR3 nucleotide sequence: TGTGCCAGCAGCTTATGGGGACAGAGCTACGAGCAGTACTTC. The V and J genes are TRBV7-2 and TRBJ2-7; 7 nucleotides line up with TRBD1. CDR1 is SGHTA, CDR2 FQGNSA, per germline. V gave up 2 bases and J gave up 3 bases; unmatched junction bases: 4. The CDR3 length is 14 residues.

This clonotype turned up a few times. The chain carries TRBV7-2 and TRBJ1-5; D is uncertain. Per germline, CDR1 SGHTA and CDR2 FQGNSA. The CDR3 runs 16 residues. Trimming pared 1 base from V and 0 bases from J, leaving 10 bases between. The CDR3 DNA sequence: TGTGCCAGCAGCTTAGGGAACCCTTCTAGCAATCAGCCCCAGCATTTT. Its translation is CASSLGNPSSNQPQHF.

This clonotype was counted only a few times. This rearrangement joins TRBV6-5 to TRBJ2-3; possibly TRBD2 for D (5 bases). Trimming removed 2 bases at V and 1 base at J, with 7 bases between. Germline assignment: CDR1 MNHEY and CDR2 SVGAGI. CDR3 size: 14 residues. The CDR3 bases are TGTGCCAGCAGTTACCCCGGGGGCACAGATACGCAGTATTTT. Translating gives CASSYPGGTDTQYF.

This clonotype was observed a handful of times. The chain joins TRBV4-2 to TRBJ1-1, with D tentatively TRBD1 (5 bases). The CDR3 covers 13 residues. Trimming left V 0 bases short and J 9 bases short, with 11 bases between. Germline CDR1 LGHNA, CDR2 YNFKEQ. As DNA, the CDR3 is TGTGCCAGCAGCCAAGAGTGGCAGGACAAAGCTTTCTTT. It encodes CASSQEWQDKAFF.

A few counts support this clonotype. V and J are TRBV2 and TRBJ2-5; no clear D gene. CDR1 SNHLY and CDR2 FYNNEI come from the germline V gene. The CDR3 length is 13 residues. The V end was cut by 3 bases, the J end by 2 bases, with 7 bases between. The CDR3 DNA reads TGTGCCAGCAGTGATCGACCACAAGAGACCCAGTACTTC. Translated, it gives CASSDRPQETQYF. Full variable domain (missing parts from reference TRBV2 and TRBJ2-5): EPEVTQTPSHQVTQMGQEVILRCVPISNHLYFYWYRQILGQKVEFLVSFYNNEISEKSEIFDDQFSVERPDGSNFTLKIRSTKLEDSAMYFCASSDRPQETQYFGPGTRLLVL.

The sample holds a few counts of this clonotype. The CDR3 DNA reads TGTGCCAGCAGCTTGGGCCAGAGGGAAAAACTGTTTTTT. Translating it yields CASSLGQREKLFF. V usage is TRBV7-8 and J usage is TRBJ1-4; D is undetermined. The CDR3 spans 13 residues. The V gene's germline CDR1 is SGHVS and CDR2 FQNEAQ. V was clipped by 3 bases and J by 8 bases, with 10 bases between them. The complete variable domain, with remaining parts taken from reference TRBV7-8 and TRBJ1-4, reads GAGVSQSPRYKVAKRGQDVALRCDPISGHVSLFWYQQALGQGPEFLTYFQNEAQLDKSGLPSDRFFAERPEGSVSTLKIQRTQQEDSAVYLCASSLGQREKLFFGSGTQLSVL.

This clonotype was detected only once. The chain uses TRBV5-1 and TRBJ2-5; D is perhaps TRBD2 (6 bases). There are 15 residues in the CDR3. Germline V CDR1 and CDR2: SGHRS, YFSETQ. Trimming took 3 bases from V and 7 from J, leaving 19 bases between them. The CDR3 is CASSSVVGGDGTQYF. DNA for the CDR3: TGCGCCAGCAGCTCGGTGGTAGGCGGGGACGGGACCCAGTACTTC.

A few counts support this clonotype. The chain employs TRBV12-3 or TRBV12-4 and TRBJ2-3, with unresolved D. The CDR3 covers 15 residues. Trimming left V 3 bases short and J 0 bases short, with 10 bases between. The CDR3 here is CASSFFGSSTDTQYF. The DNA for the CDR3 is TGTGCCAGCAGTTTTTTCGGGTCTAGCACAGATACGCAGTATTTT.

The rearrangement uses TRBV29-1 and TRBJ2-7, with TRBD2 matching over 9 bases. Per germline, CDR1 SQVTM and CDR2 ANQGSEA. The CDR3 loop spans 13 amino acids. J was trimmed by 9 bases and V by 5 bases; bases with no gene match: 11. CDR3 amino acids: CSVRASGVEGQYF. CDR3 bases: TGCAGCGTTCGGGCTAGCGGGGTGGAGGGGCAGTACTTC.

The rearrangement joins TRBV2 to TRBJ2-1, with 15 bases lining up with TRBD2. The trim removed 11 bases at V and 8 bases at J, leaving 7 bases unmatched. Germline CDR1 and CDR2: SNHLY and FYNNEI. CDR3 length: 14 amino acids. In nucleotides, the CDR3 is TGTGCCGCGGGACTAGCGGGGGGCGGTCATGAGCAGTTCTTC. Translation: CAAGLAGGGHEQFF.

This clonotype was detected many times. V is TRBV14 and J is TRBJ1-2, with D perhaps matching TRBD1 (6 bases). V lost 4 bases and J 2 bases, leaving 8 bases between the germline ends. The germline gives CDR1 SGHDN, CDR2 FVKESK. The CDR3 is 13 residues long. The CDR3 spells CASSRGRNYGYTF. The CDR3 DNA sequence: TGTGCCAGCAGCCGGGGGCGGAACTATGGCTACACCTTC.

The chain uses TRBV7-2 and TRBJ2-7; TRBD1 matches at 8 bases. The germline V gene encodes CDR1 SGHTA and CDR2 FQGNSA. This CDR3 is built from 15 residues. V dropped 5 bases and J dropped 3; count of bases not matched to a gene: 9. DNA of the CDR3: TGTGCCAGCAGCATCGGGACAGGTGGTGACTACGAGCAGTACTTC. Protein sequence: CASSIGTGGDYEQYF.

There are a few counts of this clonotype. This sequence joins TRBV4-2 and TRBJ2-2; TRBD1 agrees at 7 bases. V dropped 1 base and J dropped 7; count of bases not matched to a gene: 12. This CDR3 is built from 17 residues. Per germline, CDR1 LGHNA and CDR2 YNFKEQ. In nucleotides, the CDR3 is TGTGCCAGCAGCCAAGGGATTGTGAGGGGGCAGGACGGGGAGCTGTTTTTT. Encoded protein: CASSQGIVRGQDGELFF.